These T cell receptor beta chains were read from a single sample in a study of shared clonotypes between healthy human individuals. Libraries were prepared by immunoSEQ multiplex PCR; TCRdb keeps only in-frame clonotypes and omits some of them. The profile shows under 2.5 million clones, just under 95% of them singletons. Sequencing input: naive CD4+ T cells from PBMCs. These receptors all stem from a man in his late teens or twenties in good health. Some clones in this sample may be carry-over from other donors' samples. Both conserved end residues are part of each CDR3. D genes are given only for firm matches. Where a row states a size, it is once, few, many or the class of an expanded clone; other rows omit it.

j_call	clone_size	v_call	d_call	cdr3_aa	cdr3_nt
TRBJ2-1	-	TRBV7-2	-	CASSLSPGYNEQFF	TGTGCCAGCAGCTTGTCCCCTGGATACAATGAGCAGTTCTTC
TRBJ2-7	-	TRBV4-1	TRBD1	CASSPGQGAREQYF	TGCGCCAGCAGCCCGGGACAGGGGGCCAGGGAGCAGTACTTC
TRBJ1-2	-	TRBV5-6	-	CASSYLQVRTYGYTF	TGTGCCAGCAGTTACCTCCAGGTCAGGACATATGGCTACACCTTC
TRBJ2-7	-	TRBV27	-	CASSLGQGRLSHEQYF	TGTGCCAGCAGTTTGGGCCAGGGTCGCCTCAGCCACGAGCAGTACTTC
TRBJ1-1	-	TRBV7-2	TRBD1	CASSLLGTGSATEAFF	TGTGCCAGCAGCTTATTAGGGACAGGGAGTGCAACTGAAGCTTTCTTT
TRBJ1-2	-	TRBV5-6	-	CASSLGNVNYGYTF	TGTGCCAGCAGCTTGGGAAACGTTAACTATGGCTACACCTTC
TRBJ1-1	-	TRBV5-4	-	CASSLEPNSGAFF	TGTGCCAGCAGCTTGGAACCGAATAGCGGAGCTTTCTTT
TRBJ2-1	-	TRBV4-2	TRBD2	CASSQEEASGQNNEQFF	TGTGCCAGCAGCCAAGAGGAGGCTAGCGGGCAGAACAATGAGCAGTTCTTC
TRBJ1-5	-	TRBV19	TRBD1	CASSIRGQFHQPQHF	TGTGCCAGTAGTATACGGGGACAGTTCCATCAGCCCCAGCATTTT
TRBJ1-1	-	TRBV19	-	CASLSGLGTEAFF	TGTGCCAGTCTTTCAGGTTTAGGCACTGAAGCTTTCTTT
TRBJ2-1	-	TRBV2	-	CASSESRGPYNEQFF	TGTGCCAGCAGTGAGTCGCGAGGGCCCTACAATGAGCAGTTCTTC
TRBJ2-5	-	TRBV11-3	-	CASSRRSTETQYF	TGTGCCAGCAGCCGCCGCTCGACGGAGACCCAGTACTTC
TRBJ2-1	once	TRBV7-9	TRBD1	CASSYPRQGARNEQFF	TGTGCCAGCAGCTACCCCCGACAGGGGGCTCGGAATGAGCAGTTCTTC
TRBJ1-2	-	TRBV5-6	-	CASSLTLNYGYTF	TGTGCCAGCAGCCTCACCCTAAACTATGGCTACACCTTC
TRBJ2-3	-	TRBV7-9	TRBD1	CASSLQGDTQYF	TGTGCCAGCAGCCTACAGGGGGATACGCAGTATTTT